These 11 T cell receptor beta chains were all obtained from the same sample, sequenced in a study of blood T cell repertoires in COVID-19 (dated by TCRdb to 2020 to 2021). Receptor libraries were prepared by the immunoSEQ multiplex PCR assay. TCRdb's version of the immuneACCESS table is confined to in-frame rearrangements and falls short of the full clone set. An unresolved V gene accounts for under half of the shortfall where checked; the remainder is of unknown origin. The sample table contains 350,000 to 450,000 clones; only one count was recorded for 89% of them. The leading ten clones occupy 1.5% to 1.9% of the sample. The material sequenced was peripheral blood. These receptors originate from a woman aged 40 to 50 with COVID-19, enrolled during active disease.

This clone was counted between two and nine times. The chain is built from TRBV12-2 and TRBJ2-7; TRBD1 is taken as the D call from the table, unchecked against the DNA. TRBV12-2 is a listed pseudogene. This CDR3 is built from 15 residues. CDR3 coding DNA: TGTGCAAGTCGCTTCTACCAGGACAGGGCCCACGAGCAGTACTTC. Translated: CASRFYQDRAHEQYF.

This chain links TRBV6-2 or TRBV6-3 with TRBJ1-6; TRBD1 agrees at 7 bases. Trimming cost V 5 bases and J 0 bases; bases outside gene matches: 7. CDR3 size: 17 residues. Germline loops: CDR1 MNHEY, CDR2 SVGEGT. The CDR3 bases are TGTGCCAGCAGTGACGGGACAGTGAGCTCCTATAATTCACCCCTCCACTTT. It translates to CASSDGTVSSYNSPLHF.

V gene TRBV6-2 or TRBV6-3 combines with J gene TRBJ1-3; D is ambiguous. Germline lookup yields CDR1 MNHEY and CDR2 SVGEGT. Trimming cost V 0 bases and J 2 bases, with 11 bases left between them. The CDR3 is 16 residues long. DNA for the CDR3: TGTGCCAGCAGTTACTCGAGGCATTCTCCTGGAAACACCATATATTTT. Its protein product is CASSYSRHSPGNTIYF.

This clone was detected only once. This chain connects TRBV7-2 to TRBJ1-1; 7 bases line up with TRBD1. The germline CDR1 and CDR2 sequences are SGHTA and FQGNSA. The V gene end was trimmed by 5 bases and the J gene end by 9 bases; junction bases not matched to a gene: 6. There are 12 residues in the CDR3. The CDR3 protein is CASSRQGRKAFF. In DNA form, the CDR3 reads TGTGCCAGCAGCCGACAGGGACGGAAAGCTTTCTTT.

J is TRBJ2-3 and V is TRBV13; 7 bases fit TRBD2. CDR3 length: 17 residues. V trimming: 5 bases; J trimming: 1 base; junction bases outside the gene matches: 12. Germline CDR1 and CDR2: PRHDT and FYEKMQ (reference sequence). CDR3 sequence reads: CASSPEGLRGGTDTQYF. The CDR3 nucleotides are TGTGCCAGCAGCCCAGAGGGCTTACGGGGGGGCACAGATACGCAGTATTTT.

V gene TRBV7-2 combines with J gene TRBJ1-1; D possibly corresponds to TRBD1 (6 bases). Trimming pared 5 bases from V and 1 base from J, leaving 11 bases between. Germline V lookup: CDR1 SGHTA, CDR2 FQGNSA. This CDR3 comprises 14 residues. For the CDR3, the DNA is TGTGCCAGCAGCCCGGACAGCAGGAACACTGAAGCTTTCTTT. This gives the protein CASSPDSRNTEAFF.

This sequence joins TRBV6-5 and TRBJ2-7; D gene ambiguous. Germline loops: CDR1 MNHEY, CDR2 SVGAGI. V was cut by 6 bases and J by 6 bases, with 18 bases left in between. This CDR3 is built from 14 residues. CDR3 loop: CASRVGPAVPEQYF. The CDR3 DNA follows: TGTGCCAGCAGGGTAGGCCCGGCGGTACCCGAGCAGTACTTC.

This CDR3 is CSASLSNYGYTF. In nucleotides, the CDR3 is TGCAGTGCTAGTCTATCTAACTATGGCTACACCTTC. The chain is built from TRBV20-1 and TRBJ1-2, with D unresolved. The CDR3 is 12 residues long. The V end was cut by 3 bases, the J end by 0 bases, with 5 bases between. The germline CDR1 and CDR2 sequences are DFQATT and SNEGSKA (reference sequence).

The rearrangement uses TRBV6-1 and TRBJ1-2; the match to TRBD1 covers 10 bases. V gave up 3 bases and J gave up 6 bases; unmatched junction bases: 7. Germline V gene data show CDR1 as MNHNS and CDR2 as SASEGT. This CDR3 has 15 residues. The CDR3 DNA is TGTGCCAGCAGTGATAGAGGACAGGGGGTGAATGGCTACACCTTC. It codes for CASSDRGQGVNGYTF.

The chain couples TRBV30 to TRBJ2-1, with 7 bases matching TRBD1. The V gene's germline CDR1 is GTSNPN and CDR2 SVGIG (reference sequence). The trim removed 3 bases at V and 7 bases at J, leaving 12 bases unmatched. The CDR3 length is 15 residues. The CDR3 spells CAWRATGNTANEQFF. CDR3 in DNA: TGTGCCTGGAGGGCGACAGGGAACACAGCAAATGAGCAGTTCTTC.

The rearrangement links TRBV6-6 to TRBJ1-6, with D tentatively TRBD1 (5 bases). The CDR3 loop spans 14 amino acids. V was pared by 4 bases and J by 8 bases, with 12 bases between. Germline loops: CDR1 MNHNY, CDR2 SVGAGI (reference sequence). This chain's CDR3 is CASSFRVEDSPLHF. CDR3 DNA: TGTGCCAGCAGTTTCAGGGTAGAAGATTCACCCCTCCACTTT.